This TCR beta chain is drawn from a study of blood T cell repertoires in COVID-19. Overall study context: PBMCs, B-cell-depleted T cells, or T cells were the source of the cDNA or gDNA that made up the material.

Authors' methods: Reference gene primer amplification yielded estimated nucleated cell counts. The table came from immunoSEQ multiplex PCR; TCRdb's copy has only in-frame clones and leaves some out. V and J calls and clone size are given by that table; D and trimming were obtained from the DNA. The sample lists about 200,000 clones; around 87% were seen once. The material sequenced was peripheral blood. The clonotype was recovered from a woman aged 45-59 years with COVID-19, enrolled during active disease.

The CDR3 reads CASSIAFGQDHSGSYEQYF. The CDR3 DNA is TGTGCCAGTAGTATAGCCTTTGGACAGGATCACTCGGGCTCCTACGAGCAGTACTTC. This chain links TRBV19 with TRBJ2-7, with 7 bases lining up with TRBD1. The ends lost 1 base at V and 0 bases at J; junction bases unmatched: 15. Germline V gene sequence: CDR1 LNHDA, CDR2 SQIVND (reference sequence). The CDR3 has 19 residues.